The table lists the clone carrying this T cell receptor (beta chain) with a few counts. No antigen is known for it. This entry belongs to a study of beta chain features in type 1 diabetes. Study details: Examination covered almost 110,000,000 sorted cells spanning all samples. The study's findings and limits: Patients and controls would be equally affected if PCR favored shorter templates. Patients' naive, central memory and regulatory TCRB repertoires appeared more alike than those of healthy donors.

The CDR3 runs to 15 residues. CDR1 and CDR2 (germline): SGDLS, YYNGEE. V was clipped by 3 bases and J by 4 bases, with 14 bases between them. Sequencing targeted expressed TCRB transcripts, as all isolated RNA had been reverse transcribed. Some clones are missing from TCRdb's copy, which holds only in-frame ones; the method was immunoSEQ multiplex PCR. Among around 290,000 clones, 8% were seen once, and the ten largest hold roughly 1%. Sequencing input: central memory CD4+ T cells from blood. The V call is TRBV9, the J call TRBJ1-3, with D unclear. The TCR comes from a woman younger than 35 in good health. The CDR3 region is CASSAETGPGNTIYF. The CDR3, as DNA: TGTGCCAGCAGCGCTGAGACCGGACCCGGAAACACCATATATTTT.